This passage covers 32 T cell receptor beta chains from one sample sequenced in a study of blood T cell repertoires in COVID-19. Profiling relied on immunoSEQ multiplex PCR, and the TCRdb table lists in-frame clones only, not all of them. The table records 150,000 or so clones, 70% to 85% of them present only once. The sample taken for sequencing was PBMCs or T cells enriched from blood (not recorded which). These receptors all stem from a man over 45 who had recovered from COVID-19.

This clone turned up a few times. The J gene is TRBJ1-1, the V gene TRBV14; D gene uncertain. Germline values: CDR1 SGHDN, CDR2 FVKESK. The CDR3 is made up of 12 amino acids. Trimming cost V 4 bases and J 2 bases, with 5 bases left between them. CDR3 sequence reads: CASSRTNTEAFF. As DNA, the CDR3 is TGTGCCAGCAGCCGTACTAACACTGAAGCTTTCTTT.

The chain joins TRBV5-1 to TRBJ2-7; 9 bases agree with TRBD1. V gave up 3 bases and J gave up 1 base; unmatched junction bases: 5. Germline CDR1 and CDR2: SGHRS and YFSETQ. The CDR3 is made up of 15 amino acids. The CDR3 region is CASSSQGTGSYEQYF. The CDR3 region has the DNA TGCGCCAGCAGCTCCCAAGGGACAGGGTCCTACGAGCAGTACTTC.

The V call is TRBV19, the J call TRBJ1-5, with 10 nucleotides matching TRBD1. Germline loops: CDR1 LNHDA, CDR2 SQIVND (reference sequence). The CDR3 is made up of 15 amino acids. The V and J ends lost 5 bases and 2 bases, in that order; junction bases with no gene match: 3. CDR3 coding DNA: TGTGCCAGTAGTCCCGGGACAGGGGGCAATCAGCCCCAGCATTTT. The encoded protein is CASSPGTGGNQPQHF.

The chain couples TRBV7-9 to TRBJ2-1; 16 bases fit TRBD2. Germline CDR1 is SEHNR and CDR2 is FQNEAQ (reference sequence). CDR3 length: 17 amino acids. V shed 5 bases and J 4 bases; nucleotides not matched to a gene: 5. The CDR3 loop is CASSPGLAGGHYNEQFF. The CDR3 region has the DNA TGTGCCAGCAGCCCGGGACTAGCGGGGGGGCATTACAATGAGCAGTTCTTC.

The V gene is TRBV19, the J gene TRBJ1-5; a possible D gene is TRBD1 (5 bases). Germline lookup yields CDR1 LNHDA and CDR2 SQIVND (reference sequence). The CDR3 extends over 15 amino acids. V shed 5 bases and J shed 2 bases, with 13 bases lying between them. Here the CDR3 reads CASSVVSGGNQPQHF. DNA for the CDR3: TGTGCCAGTAGTGTCGTTTCGGGGGGCAATCAGCCCCAGCATTTT. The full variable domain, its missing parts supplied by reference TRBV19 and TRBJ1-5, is DGGITQSPKYLFRKEGQNVTLSCEQNLNHDAMYWYRQDPGQGLRLIYYSQIVNDFQKGDIAEGYSVSREKKESFPLTVTSAQKNPTAFYLCASSVVSGGNQPQHFGDGTRLSIL.

CDR3 bases: TGTGCCAGCACCCGACAGGGCCATCAGCCCCAGCATTTT. Translated: CASTRQGHQPQHF. The chain couples TRBV12-3 or TRBV12-4 to TRBJ1-5; 7 positions match TRBD1. V dropped 7 bases and J dropped 5; count of bases not matched to a gene: 5. CDR3 length: 13 amino acids.

CDR3 bases: TGTGCCAGCAGTGAAGCGCCCGGGTCTAATTCACCCCTCCACTTT. It translates to CASSEAPGSNSPLHF. The chain has TRBV6-1 and TRBJ1-6; unclear D gene. V lost 0 bases to trimming and J lost 6 bases, with 9 bases between them. CDR1 is MNHNS and CDR2 is SASEGT in the germline V gene. There are 15 residues in the CDR3.

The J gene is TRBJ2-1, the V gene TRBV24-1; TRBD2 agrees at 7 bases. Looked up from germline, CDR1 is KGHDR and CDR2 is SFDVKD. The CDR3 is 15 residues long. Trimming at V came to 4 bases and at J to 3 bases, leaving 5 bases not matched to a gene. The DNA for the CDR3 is TGTGCCACCAGTGACTCCGGGACTATCTACAATGAGCAGTTCTTC. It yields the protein CATSDSGTIYNEQFF.

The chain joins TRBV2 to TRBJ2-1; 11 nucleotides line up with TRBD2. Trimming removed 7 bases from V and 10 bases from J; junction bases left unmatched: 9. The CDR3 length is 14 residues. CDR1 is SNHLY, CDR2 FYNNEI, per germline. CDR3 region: CASMVSGGAGEQFF. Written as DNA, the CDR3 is TGTGCCAGCATGGTTAGCGGGGGGGCAGGGGAGCAGTTCTTC.

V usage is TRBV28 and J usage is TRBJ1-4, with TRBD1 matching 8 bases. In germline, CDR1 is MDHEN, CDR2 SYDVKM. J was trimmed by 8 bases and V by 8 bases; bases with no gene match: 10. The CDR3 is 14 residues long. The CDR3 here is CASATTGGEEKLFF. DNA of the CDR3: TGTGCCAGCGCTACTACAGGGGGTGAAGAAAAACTGTTTTTT.

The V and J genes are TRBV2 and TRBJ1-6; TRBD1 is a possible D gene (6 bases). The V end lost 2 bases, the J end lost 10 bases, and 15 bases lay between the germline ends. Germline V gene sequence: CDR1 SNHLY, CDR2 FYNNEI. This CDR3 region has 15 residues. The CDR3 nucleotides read TGTGCCAGCAGTGAAAGAGGCAGGGGTGGGTCACCCCTCCACTTT. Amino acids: CASSERGRGGSPLHF.

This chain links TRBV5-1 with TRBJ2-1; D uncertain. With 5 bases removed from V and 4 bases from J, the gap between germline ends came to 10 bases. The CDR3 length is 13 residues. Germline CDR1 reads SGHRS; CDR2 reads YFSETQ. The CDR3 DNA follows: TGCGCCAGCAGTGGTCAGATTTACAATGAGCAGTTCTTC. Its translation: CASSGQIYNEQFF.

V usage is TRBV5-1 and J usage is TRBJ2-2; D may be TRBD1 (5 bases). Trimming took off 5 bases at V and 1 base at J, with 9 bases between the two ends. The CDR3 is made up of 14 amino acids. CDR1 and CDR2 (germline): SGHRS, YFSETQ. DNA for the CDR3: TGCGCCAGCAGGCAGGGAAGGAACACCGGGGAGCTGTTTTTT. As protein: CASRQGRNTGELFF. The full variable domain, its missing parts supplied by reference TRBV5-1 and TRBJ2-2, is KAGVTQTPRYLIKTRGQQVTLSCSPISGHRSVSWYQQTPGQGLQFLFEYFSETQRNKGNFPGRFSGRQFSNSRSEMNVSTLELGDSALYLCASRQGRNTGELFFGEGSRLTVL.

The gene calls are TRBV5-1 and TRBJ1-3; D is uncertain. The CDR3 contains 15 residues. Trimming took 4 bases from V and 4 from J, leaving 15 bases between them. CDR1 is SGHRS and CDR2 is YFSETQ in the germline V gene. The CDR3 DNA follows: TGCGCCAGCAGCCCCCGGACTAGTTGGGGAAACACCATATATTTT. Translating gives CASSPRTSWGNTIYF.

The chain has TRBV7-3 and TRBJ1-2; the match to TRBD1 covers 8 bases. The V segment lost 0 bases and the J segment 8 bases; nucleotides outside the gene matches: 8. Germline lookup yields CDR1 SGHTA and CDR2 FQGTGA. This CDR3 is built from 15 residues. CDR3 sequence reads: CASSLTAGGAGGYTF. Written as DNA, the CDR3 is TGTGCCAGCAGCTTAACGGCAGGGGGCGCGGGAGGCTACACCTTC.

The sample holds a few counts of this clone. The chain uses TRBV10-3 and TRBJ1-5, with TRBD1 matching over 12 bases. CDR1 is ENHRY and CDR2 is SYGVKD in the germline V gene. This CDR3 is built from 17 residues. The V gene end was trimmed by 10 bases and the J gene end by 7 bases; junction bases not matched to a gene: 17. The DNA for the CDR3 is TGTGCCACCAGAGGAATCGGGACAGGGGGCAACAACCAGCCCCAGCATTTT. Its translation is CATRGIGTGGNNQPQHF.

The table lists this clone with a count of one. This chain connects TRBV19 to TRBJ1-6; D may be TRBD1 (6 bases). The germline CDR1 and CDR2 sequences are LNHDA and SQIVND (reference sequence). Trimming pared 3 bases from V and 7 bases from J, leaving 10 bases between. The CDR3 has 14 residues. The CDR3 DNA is TGTGCCAGTAGTATGCAAGGGACAAATTCACCCCTCCACTTT. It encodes CASSMQGTNSPLHF.

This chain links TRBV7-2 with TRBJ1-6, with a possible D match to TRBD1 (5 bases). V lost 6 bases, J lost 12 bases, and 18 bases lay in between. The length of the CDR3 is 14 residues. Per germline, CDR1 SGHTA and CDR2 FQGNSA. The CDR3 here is CASRQYTPGEPLHF. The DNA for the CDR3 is TGTGCCAGCAGACAATACACGCCGGGGGAACCCCTCCACTTT.

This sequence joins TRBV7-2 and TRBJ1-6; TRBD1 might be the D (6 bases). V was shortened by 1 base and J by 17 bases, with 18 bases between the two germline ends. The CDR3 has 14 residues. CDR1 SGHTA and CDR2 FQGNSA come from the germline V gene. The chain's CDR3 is CASSLVGGGRSFHF. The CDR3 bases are TGTGCCAGCAGCTTAGTTGGGGGGGGCCGATCTTTCCACTTT. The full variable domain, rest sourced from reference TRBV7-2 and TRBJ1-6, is GAGVSQSPSNKVTEKGKDVELRCDPISGHTALYWYRQSLGQGLEFLIYFQGNSAPDKSGLPSDRFSAERTGGSVSTLTIQRTQQEDSAVYLCASSLVGGGRSFHFGNGTRLTVT.

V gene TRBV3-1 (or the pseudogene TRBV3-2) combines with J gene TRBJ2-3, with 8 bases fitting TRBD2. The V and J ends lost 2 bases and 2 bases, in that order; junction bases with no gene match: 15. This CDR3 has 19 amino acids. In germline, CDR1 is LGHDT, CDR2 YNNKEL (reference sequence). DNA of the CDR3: TGTGCCAGCAGCCAACCCACCGGAGGGAGCGGGGGATTCACAGATACGCAGTATTTT. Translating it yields CASSQPTGGSGGFTDTQYF.

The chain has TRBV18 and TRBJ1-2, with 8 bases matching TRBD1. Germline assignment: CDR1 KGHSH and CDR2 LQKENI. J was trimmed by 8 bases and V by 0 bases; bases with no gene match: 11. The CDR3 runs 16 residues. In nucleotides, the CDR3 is TGTGCCAGCTCACCACCGCGACAGGGGTATATTGGGGGCTACACCTTC. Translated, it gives CASSPPRQGYIGGYTF.

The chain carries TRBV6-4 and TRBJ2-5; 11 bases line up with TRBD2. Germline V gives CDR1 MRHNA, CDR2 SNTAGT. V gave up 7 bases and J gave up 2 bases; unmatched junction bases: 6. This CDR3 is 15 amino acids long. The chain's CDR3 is CASNRTSGGQETQYF. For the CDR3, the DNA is TGTGCCAGCAACCGAACTAGCGGGGGACAAGAGACCCAGTACTTC.

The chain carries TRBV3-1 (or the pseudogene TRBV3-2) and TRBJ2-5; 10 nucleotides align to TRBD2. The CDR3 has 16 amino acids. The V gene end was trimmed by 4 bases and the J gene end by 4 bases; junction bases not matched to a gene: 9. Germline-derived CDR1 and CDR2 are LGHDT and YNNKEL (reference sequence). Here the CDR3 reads CASSPRAAGGRETQYF. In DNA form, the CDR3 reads TGTGCCAGCAGCCCCCGCGCAGCGGGGGGGCGAGAGACCCAGTACTTC.

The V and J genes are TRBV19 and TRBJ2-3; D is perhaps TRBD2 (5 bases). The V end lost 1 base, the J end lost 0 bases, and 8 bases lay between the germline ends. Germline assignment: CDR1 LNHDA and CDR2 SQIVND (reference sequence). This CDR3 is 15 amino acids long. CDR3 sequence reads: CASSIGAVSTDTQYF. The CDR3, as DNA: TGTGCCAGTAGTATAGGAGCGGTGAGCACAGATACGCAGTATTTT.

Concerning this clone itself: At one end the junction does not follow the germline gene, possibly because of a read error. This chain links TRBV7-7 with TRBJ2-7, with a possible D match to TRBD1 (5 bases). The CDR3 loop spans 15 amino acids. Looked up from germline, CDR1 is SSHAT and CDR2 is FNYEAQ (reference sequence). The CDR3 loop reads CASSLLGVEGGEQYF. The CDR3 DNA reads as TGTGCTAGCAGCCTTCTAGGGGTGGAAGGTGGCGAGCAGTACTTC.

The CDR3 loop reads CASLSGSSYNSPLHF. The CDR3 coding sequence is TGTGCCAGCTTATCGGGAAGCTCCTATAATTCACCCCTCCACTTT. The chain combines TRBV6-5 with TRBJ1-6; unclear D gene. The CDR3 totals 15 residues. Trimming removed 8 bases at V and 0 bases at J, with 11 bases between. Germline loops: CDR1 MNHEY, CDR2 SVGAGI.

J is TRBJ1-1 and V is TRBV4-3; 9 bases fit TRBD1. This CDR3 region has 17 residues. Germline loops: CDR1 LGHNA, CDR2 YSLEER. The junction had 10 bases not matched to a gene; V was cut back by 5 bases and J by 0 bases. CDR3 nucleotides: TGCGCCAGCAGCACCAAGAATACAGGGGGCCTGAACACTGAAGCTTTCTTT. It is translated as CASSTKNTGGLNTEAFF.

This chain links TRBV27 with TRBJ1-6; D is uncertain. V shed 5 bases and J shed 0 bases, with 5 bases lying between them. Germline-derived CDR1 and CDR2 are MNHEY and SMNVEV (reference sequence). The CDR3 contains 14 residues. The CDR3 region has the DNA TGTGCCAGCAGTCCCGGCTCCTATAATTCACCCCTCCACTTT. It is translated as CASSPGSYNSPLHF.

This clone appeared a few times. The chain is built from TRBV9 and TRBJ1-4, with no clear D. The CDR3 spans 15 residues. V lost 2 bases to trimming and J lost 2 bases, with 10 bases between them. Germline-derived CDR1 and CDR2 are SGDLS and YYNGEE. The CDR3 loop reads CASSVGVSTNEKLFF. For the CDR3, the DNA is TGTGCCAGCAGCGTTGGAGTATCTACTAATGAAAAACTGTTTTTT. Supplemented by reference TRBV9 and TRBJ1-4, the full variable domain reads DSGVTQTPKHLITATGQRVTLRCSPRSGDLSVYWYQQSLDQGLQFLIQYYNGEERAKGNILERFSAQQFPDLHSELNLSSLELGDSALYFCASSVGVSTNEKLFFGSGTQLSVL.

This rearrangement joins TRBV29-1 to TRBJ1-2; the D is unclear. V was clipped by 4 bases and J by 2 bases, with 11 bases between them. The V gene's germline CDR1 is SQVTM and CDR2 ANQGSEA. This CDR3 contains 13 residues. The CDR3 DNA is TGCAGCGTTGGTAGCGGCGAAAACTATGGCTACACCTTC. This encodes CSVGSGENYGYTF.

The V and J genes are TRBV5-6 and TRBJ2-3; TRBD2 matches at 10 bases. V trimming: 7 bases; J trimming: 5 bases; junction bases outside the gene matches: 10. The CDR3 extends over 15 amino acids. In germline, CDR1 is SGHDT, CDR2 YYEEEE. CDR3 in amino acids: CASEIERGGQDTQYF. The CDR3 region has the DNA TGTGCCAGCGAAATCGAGCGGGGGGGCCAAGATACGCAGTATTTT.

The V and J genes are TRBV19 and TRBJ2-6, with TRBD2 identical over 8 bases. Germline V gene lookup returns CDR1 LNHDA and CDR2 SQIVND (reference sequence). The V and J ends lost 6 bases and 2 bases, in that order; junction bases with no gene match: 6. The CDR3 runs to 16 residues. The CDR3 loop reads CASRPGGAAGANVLTF. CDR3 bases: TGTGCCAGTAGGCCCGGGGGGGCGGCTGGGGCCAACGTCCTGACTTTC.